This entry lists 32 T cell receptor beta chains sequenced from one sample in a study of blood T cell repertoires in COVID-19. The assay was immunoSEQ multiplex PCR, and TCRdb's table has in-frame clones only and misses some. The profile covers more than 90,000 clones, with approximately 85% appearing a single time and 1.1% to 1.5% taken by the ten largest. Sequenced sample: peripheral blood. The receptor set was obtained from a man in his forties with acute or convalescent COVID-19.

This clone was recorded once. This chain links TRBV10-2 with TRBJ2-3, with D tentatively TRBD2 (6 bases). The germline CDR1 and CDR2 sequences are WSHSY and SAAADI. This CDR3 has 17 residues. Trimming pared 0 bases from V and 1 base from J, leaving 14 bases between. The CDR3 region has the DNA TGCGCCAGCAGTGAGTCGACTCGCGGGGTCCGCACAGATACGCAGTATTTT. Protein product: CASSESTRGVRTDTQYF.

J is TRBJ1-4 and V is TRBV9; TRBD1 matches at 10 bases. Per germline, CDR1 SGDLS and CDR2 YYNGEE. CDR3 size: 14 residues. The V segment lost 4 bases and the J segment 7 bases; nucleotides outside the gene matches: 4. The CDR3: CASSTGQGGEKLFF. The CDR3 DNA follows: TGTGCCAGCAGCACCGGACAGGGGGGTGAAAAACTGTTTTTT.

This clone came up a few times. The gene calls are TRBV9 and TRBJ2-2; the D gene is possibly TRBD2 (5 bases). Between the trimmed V and J ends, which lost 4 bases and 6 bases, there was a span of 19 bases. The CDR3 totals 16 residues. Germline CDR1 SGDLS, CDR2 YYNGEE. The CDR3 DNA sequence: TGTGCCAGCAGCTCCTCGGGGTGGTACGGACCCGGGGAGCTGTTTTTT. Encoded protein: CASSSSGWYGPGELFF.

The genes are TRBV24-1 and TRBJ2-1, with 7 bases fitting TRBD1. The CDR3 has 16 amino acids. The germline V gene has CDR1 KGHDR and CDR2 SFDVKD. The ends lost 6 bases at V and 0 bases at J; junction bases unmatched: 7. The CDR3 nucleotides are TGTGCCACCAGTATAGGGGGACAGAGCTCCTACAATGAGCAGTTCTTC. Its protein product is CATSIGGQSSYNEQFF.

This chain uses TRBV5-1 with TRBJ2-3; 7 nucleotides line up with TRBD2. Unmatched junction bases numbered 1, after V lost 6 bases and J lost 0 bases. The CDR3 runs 13 residues. Per germline, CDR1 SGHRS and CDR2 YFSETQ. This chain's CDR3 is CASTRGSTDTQYF. Here the CDR3 DNA reads TGCGCCAGCACGCGGGGGAGCACAGATACGCAGTATTTT. The full variable domain, with the rest looked up from reference TRBV5-1 and TRBJ2-3, is KAGVTQTPRYLIKTRGQQVTLSCSPISGHRSVSWYQQTPGQGLQFLFEYFSETQRNKGNFPGRFSGRQFSNSRSEMNVSTLELGDSALYLCASTRGSTDTQYFGPGTRLTVL.

This clone was observed a single time. The chain has TRBV7-2 and TRBJ2-3, with D possibly matching TRBD1 (5 bases). Germline CDR1 reads SGHTA; CDR2 reads FQGNSA. The V end was cut by 2 bases, the J end by 3 bases, with 12 bases between. This CDR3 region has 15 residues. CDR3 sequence reads: CASSLHQGGTDTQYF. In DNA form, the CDR3 reads TGTGCCAGCAGCTTACATCAGGGTGGGACAGATACGCAGTATTTT. The whole variable domain, remainder taken from reference TRBV7-2 and TRBJ2-3, is GAGVSQSPSNKVTEKGKDVELRCDPISGHTALYWYRQSLGQGLEFLIYFQGNSAPDKSGLPSDRFSAERTGGSVSTLTIQRTQQEDSAVYLCASSLHQGGTDTQYFGPGTRLTVL.

The chain has TRBV27 and TRBJ2-2; D is possibly TRBD1 (6 bases). The V gene lost 10 bases and the J gene lost 7 bases, with 22 bases spanning the gap. The CDR3 loop spans 15 amino acids. Germline V CDR1 and CDR2: MNHEY, SMNVEV (reference sequence). CDR3 sequence reads: CAIRRDTFFGGELFF. The CDR3 DNA sequence: TGTGCCATCCGACGGGACACCTTTTTTGGCGGGGAGCTGTTTTTT.

The rearrangement uses TRBV11-3 and TRBJ2-1, with 10 bases that match TRBD2. CDR3 length: 15 amino acids. The germline gives CDR1 SGHNT, CDR2 YENEEA. The ends lost 2 bases at V and 8 bases at J; junction bases unmatched: 6. CDR3 loop: CASSLTASGSYEQFF. The CDR3 nucleotides read TGTGCCAGCAGCTTAACGGCTAGCGGGAGTTATGAGCAGTTCTTC. The full variable domain, rest sourced from reference TRBV11-3 and TRBJ2-1, is EAGVVQSPRYKIIEKKQPVAFWCNPISGHNTLYWYLQNLGQGPELLIRYENEEAVDDSQLPKDRFSAERLKGVDSTLKIQPAELGDSAVYLCASSLTASGSYEQFFGPGTRLTVL.

To note about this clone: Within the sample, other DNA sequences also encode this same CDR3. The gene calls are TRBV3-1 (or the pseudogene TRBV3-2) and TRBJ1-6, with TRBD1 matching 9 bases. Per germline, CDR1 LGHDT and CDR2 YNNKEL (reference sequence). The V segment lost 1 base and the J segment 9 bases; nucleotides outside the gene matches: 7. The CDR3 consists of 16 residues. The CDR3: CASSQGPGTGSSPLHF. The CDR3 region has the DNA TGTGCCAGCAGCCAAGGCCCAGGGACAGGGAGTTCACCCCTCCACTTT.

This clone has only a few counts. The chain has TRBV5-1 and TRBJ2-2; 13 bases map to TRBD2. Germline V CDR1 and CDR2: SGHRS, YFSETQ. This CDR3 has 17 amino acids. V was pared by 6 bases and J by 4 bases, with 9 bases of the junction left unmatched. The CDR3 nucleotides are TGCGCCAGCAAGGGTGGACTAGCGGGAGCGGGCACCGGGGAGCTGTTTTTT. This sequence encodes CASKGGLAGAGTGELFF.

The chain uses TRBV18 and TRBJ2-2; D perhaps matches TRBD2 (5 bases). V gave up 2 bases and J gave up 6 bases, with 10 bases separating them. CDR3 size: 14 residues. The germline V gene encodes CDR1 KGHSH and CDR2 LQKENI. The CDR3 DNA follows: TGTGCCAGCTCACCAAGAGGGTCCGCCGGGGAGCTGTTTTTT. It yields the protein CASSPRGSAGELFF.

The chain couples TRBV2 to TRBJ1-5; D is possibly TRBD1 (5 bases). The CDR3 has 14 residues. Germline V gives CDR1 SNHLY, CDR2 FYNNEI. Trimming removed 8 bases from V and 4 bases from J, with 15 bases in between. CDR3 in DNA: TGTGCCAGCGGGAAGGCAGGGATTAATCAGCCCCAGCATTTT. Encoded protein: CASGKAGINQPQHF.

The rearrangement links TRBV3-1 (or the pseudogene TRBV3-2) to TRBJ2-5; TRBD1 matches 7 bases. Germline CDR1 and CDR2: LGHDT and YNNKEL (reference sequence). CDR3 length equals 14 residues. The J segment lost 5 bases and the V segment lost 4 bases, leaving 7 bases of the junction unmatched. The CDR3 spells CASSPTGRYETQYF. CDR3 nucleotide sequence: TGTGCCAGCAGCCCGACAGGGCGGTATGAGACCCAGTACTTC.

The chain combines TRBV7-2 with TRBJ2-5, with D maybe TRBD1 (6 bases). Between the trimmed V and J ends, which lost 0 bases and 3 bases, there was a span of 8 bases. The CDR3 runs to 14 residues. CDR1 SGHTA and CDR2 FQGNSA come from the germline V gene. The CDR3 reads CASSLAGQKETQYF. For the CDR3, the DNA is TGTGCCAGCAGCTTAGCGGGACAAAAAGAGACCCAGTACTTC.

V is TRBV5-8 and J is TRBJ1-5, with 7 bases matching TRBD1. The CDR3 runs 18 residues. J was trimmed by 0 bases and V by 0 bases; bases with no gene match: 9. Per germline, CDR1 SGHTS and CDR2 YDEGEE. In DNA form, the CDR3 reads TGTGCCAGCAGCTTGGCAAAGGTGACAGGGAATAGCAATCAGCCCCAGCATTTT. It translates to CASSLAKVTGNSNQPQHF. The full variable domain, its missing parts supplied by reference TRBV5-8 and TRBJ1-5, is EAGVTQSPTHLIKTRGQQATLRCSPISGHTSVYWYQQALGLGLQFLLWYDEGEERNRGNFPPRFSGRQFPNYSSELNVNALELEDSALYLCASSLAKVTGNSNQPQHFGDGTRLSIL.

The rearrangement uses TRBV18 and TRBJ2-7, with D unclear. The CDR3 is 14 amino acids. Trimming cost V 6 bases and J 2 bases, with 14 bases left between them. Germline assignment: CDR1 KGHSH and CDR2 LQKENI. Here the CDR3 reads CASSSRLPPYEQYF. CDR3 bases: TGTGCCAGCTCGTCCAGACTGCCCCCCTACGAGCAGTACTTC.

CDR3 DNA sequence: TGTGCCAGCAGGCACAACCGGGACAGGGCTGGAAACACCATATATTTT. Translated: CASRHNRDRAGNTIYF. This chain joins TRBV28 and TRBJ1-3; 9 nucleotides line up with TRBD1. Germline CDR1 and CDR2: MDHEN and SYDVKM. J gave up 2 bases and V 6 bases, and 8 bases lay outside the gene matches. The CDR3 is 16 amino acids.

This clone appeared a single time. The rearrangement joins TRBV14 to TRBJ2-7, with a possible D match to TRBD1 (5 bases). The CDR3 runs to 16 residues. The germline gives CDR1 SGHDN, CDR2 FVKESK. V shed 4 bases and J shed 0 bases, with 16 bases lying between them. The chain's CDR3 is CASSRHRTVPSYEQYF. CDR3 coding DNA: TGTGCCAGCAGCCGTCACAGGACCGTCCCCTCCTACGAGCAGTACTTC. The full variable domain, rest sourced from reference TRBV14 and TRBJ2-7, is EAGVTQFPSHSVIEKGQTVTLRCDPISGHDNLYWYRRVMGKEIKFLLHFVKESKQDESGMPNNRFLAERTGGTYSTLKVQPAELEDSGVYFCASSRHRTVPSYEQYFGPGTRLTVT.

The chain carries TRBV28 and TRBJ1-2, with D possibly matching TRBD1 (6 bases). V was pared by 2 bases and J by 8 bases, with 12 bases between. Per germline, CDR1 MDHEN and CDR2 SYDVKM. This CDR3 comprises 13 residues. The CDR3 is CASSLVGAMGYTF. The CDR3 DNA follows: TGTGCCAGCAGTTTAGTGGGGGCTATGGGCTACACCTTC.

This rearrangement joins TRBV30 to TRBJ2-2, with a weak D call TRBD1 (6 bases). The CDR3 length is 15 residues. Per germline, CDR1 GTSNPN and CDR2 SVGIG (reference sequence). With 0 bases removed from V and 5 bases from J, the gap between germline ends came to 13 bases. Here the CDR3 reads CAWSVLQGRTGELFF. The CDR3 nucleotides are TGTGCCTGGAGTGTCTTACAGGGAAGAACCGGGGAGCTGTTTTTT.

The V and J genes are TRBV27 and TRBJ1-4, with D possibly TRBD1 on 5 matching bases. The germline CDR1 and CDR2 sequences are MNHEY and SMNVEV (reference sequence). Trimming removed 6 bases at V and 0 bases at J, with 11 bases between. The CDR3 has 15 residues. The CDR3, as DNA: TGTGCCAGCAGAATTAGGACAACAACTAATGAAAAACTGTTTTTT. Its protein product is CASRIRTTTNEKLFF.

This chain uses TRBV9 with TRBJ2-4; 7 positions match TRBD1. CDR3 size: 14 residues. Germline values: CDR1 SGDLS, CDR2 YYNGEE. V trimming: 3 bases; J trimming: 6 bases; junction bases outside the gene matches: 6. In nucleotides, the CDR3 is TGTGCCAGCAGCGAGGGGACAGAAGGAAACATTCAGTACTTC. This encodes CASSEGTEGNIQYF.

The chain has TRBV29-1 and TRBJ2-1, with D unresolved. Germline CDR1 is SQVTM and CDR2 is ANQGSEA. V was trimmed by 7 bases and J by 8 bases, leaving 18 bases between them. The CDR3 is 13 residues long. CDR3 coding DNA: TGCAGCGCCGTCCCTCCCTCGGGTCATGAGCAGTTCTTC. Its protein is CSAVPPSGHEQFF.

This clone has only a few counts. The chain has TRBV7-6 and TRBJ2-5; 10 bases fit TRBD2. Germline assignment: CDR1 SGHVS and CDR2 FNYEAQ. With 2 bases clipped from V and 5 bases from J, the junction kept 8 bases outside the gene matches. The CDR3 has 16 amino acids. The CDR3 sequence: CASSLTVAGGRETQYF. CDR3 in DNA: TGTGCCAGCAGCTTAACTGTAGCGGGAGGACGGGAGACCCAGTACTTC.

The CDR3 region is CASSLLDRTPGANVLTF. DNA of the CDR3: TGTGCCAGCAGCTTGTTGGACAGGACGCCTGGGGCCAACGTCCTGACTTTC. The chain has TRBV5-4 and TRBJ2-6; 7 positions match TRBD1. Looked up from germline, CDR1 is SGHNT and CDR2 is YYREEE (reference sequence). This CDR3 has 17 amino acids. Trimming took 1 base from V and 2 from J; bases not matched to a gene: 6.

The chain uses TRBV4-1 and TRBJ2-1; possible D gene TRBD2, 7 bases. V lost 4 bases and J lost 7, with 14 bases in between. This CDR3 has 14 amino acids. Germline-derived CDR1 and CDR2 are MGHRA and YSYEKL. CDR3 protein: CASSLGGAVNEQFF. CDR3 coding DNA: TGCGCCAGCAGCCTTGGGGGGGCGGTAAATGAGCAGTTCTTC.

The chain joins TRBV14 to TRBJ2-3; TRBD2 matches at 7 bases. Germline assignment: CDR1 SGHDN and CDR2 FVKESK. CDR3 length equals 18 residues. The junction had 12 bases not matched to a gene; V was cut back by 2 bases and J by 1 base. The CDR3 reads CASSQSFAGRGGTDTQYF. DNA for the CDR3: TGTGCCAGCAGCCAATCGTTCGCAGGGAGGGGCGGCACAGATACGCAGTATTTT.

The chain combines TRBV3-1 (or the pseudogene TRBV3-2) with TRBJ1-2, with 7 nucleotides matching TRBD1. The trim removed 10 bases at V and 7 bases at J, leaving 15 bases unmatched. Germline values: CDR1 LGHDT, CDR2 YNNKEL (reference sequence). The CDR3 contains 14 residues. For the CDR3, the DNA is TGTGCCACCTCTGACCGGGACAGTCCCCTTGGCTACACCTTC. It codes for CATSDRDSPLGYTF.

V and J are TRBV7-9 and TRBJ2-5, with 8 nucleotides matching TRBD1. The CDR3 length is 16 residues. Trimming removed 4 bases from V and 5 bases from J; junction bases left unmatched: 12. Germline-derived CDR1 and CDR2 are SEHNR and FQNEAQ (reference sequence). The CDR3 is CASSSRTGRFGETQYF. CDR3 nucleotide sequence: TGTGCCAGCAGCTCCCGGACAGGGAGGTTCGGGGAGACCCAGTACTTC.

In this sample, this clone turned up a few times. The rearrangement uses TRBV7-3 and TRBJ1-2; D call uncertain. Trimming stripped 5 bases from V and 8 bases from J, with 15 bases between. This CDR3 has 13 amino acids. Germline V gene data show CDR1 as SGHTA and CDR2 as FQGTGA. The CDR3 DNA sequence: TGTGCCAGCAGCGGCCGGACCGGGGAGGGCTACACCTTC. This encodes CASSGRTGEGYTF.

The chain uses TRBV11-2 and TRBJ2-2; no clear D gene. Germline CDR1 is SGHAT and CDR2 is FQNNGV. The CDR3 is 13 amino acids. The V and J ends lost 7 bases and 6 bases respectively, with 12 bases between them. CDR3 DNA: TGTGCCAGCATTTCTAGGTGGGCCGGGGAGCTGTTTTTT. Translated: CASISRWAGELFF.

The genes are TRBV20-1 and TRBJ2-3, with D possibly being TRBD2 (5 bases). Trimming shortened V by 1 base and J by 8 bases, and 7 bases separated the two germline ends. Germline V gene sequence: CDR1 DFQATT, CDR2 SNEGSKA (reference sequence). The CDR3 is made up of 11 amino acids. CDR3 loop: CSARVGSTQYF. The CDR3 DNA is TGCAGTGCTAGAGTGGGGAGTACGCAGTATTTT.